Listed here are 30 T cell receptor beta chains from one sample, sequenced in a study of blood T cell repertoires in COVID-19. Only in-frame clones appear in the TCRdb table, and some are missing; sequencing was by immunoSEQ multiplex PCR. The sample holds some 210,000 clones, about 94% seen once. Specimen: peripheral blood. Receptors were obtained from a man aged 55 to 70 with COVID-19, enrolled during active disease.

V and J are TRBV24-1 and TRBJ2-2; D gene ambiguous. Germline V gene sequence: CDR1 KGHDR, CDR2 SFDVKD. The CDR3 sequence is 13 residues long. V dropped 3 bases and J dropped 6 bases, with 7 bases sitting between them. The CDR3 loop is CATSDPPAGELFF. CDR3 nucleotide sequence: TGTGCCACCAGTGATCCCCCAGCCGGGGAGCTGTTTTTT.

Worth noting for this clone: An end of the junction does not agree with germline; a read error may underlie this. V gene TRBV7-7 combines with J gene TRBJ2-3; a weak D match, TRBD2 (6 bases). CDR3 size: 15 residues. The V gene's germline CDR1 is SSHAT and CDR2 FNYEAQ (reference sequence). CDR3 amino acids: CASSLEAGWTDTQYF. The CDR3 coding sequence is TGTGCTAGCAGCTTAGAGGCGGGGTGGACAGATACGCAGTATTTT.

The chain employs TRBV30 and TRBJ2-7; 14 nucleotides align to TRBD2. V trimming: 8 bases; J trimming: 6 bases; junction bases outside the gene matches: 3. The length of the CDR3 is 12 residues. CDR1 GTSNPN and CDR2 SVGIG come from the germline V gene (reference sequence). The CDR3 DNA follows: TGTGCCCAGGGGACTAGCGGGAGCGAGCAGTACTTC. Its translation: CAQGTSGSEQYF.

The V gene is TRBV6-5, the J gene TRBJ1-2, with 8 bases fitting TRBD1. The CDR3 covers 14 residues. The V and J ends lost 6 bases and 6 bases, in that order; junction bases with no gene match: 9. Germline lookup yields CDR1 MNHEY and CDR2 SVGAGI. CDR3 coding DNA: TGTGCCAGCAGCCTCCAGGACAGGGTCGATGGCTACACCTTC. The encoded protein is CASSLQDRVDGYTF.

The chain links TRBV28 to TRBJ2-1, with unresolved D. CDR3 length: 14 residues. V lost 4 bases to trimming and J lost 3 bases, with 10 bases between them. Germline loops: CDR1 MDHEN, CDR2 SYDVKM. CDR3 bases: TGTGCCAGCAGTTCCTCGTCTAGCTACAATGAGCAGTTCTTC. The encoded protein is CASSSSSSYNEQFF.

The J gene is TRBJ1-1, the V gene TRBV28; tentative D call: TRBD1 (5 bases). CDR1 MDHEN and CDR2 SYDVKM come from the germline V gene. The V and J ends lost 10 bases and 3 bases respectively, with 24 bases between them. This CDR3 contains 16 residues. For the CDR3, the DNA is TGTGCCATTGCAGGGTTGCCCCCCGTCCGGGACACTGAAGCTTTCTTT. Its protein is CAIAGLPPVRDTEAFF.

The V and J genes are TRBV19 and TRBJ2-1; 7 positions match TRBD1. Trimming took 5 bases from V and 2 from J; bases not matched to a gene: 3. Germline V gene lookup returns CDR1 LNHDA and CDR2 SQIVND (reference sequence). The CDR3 has 14 residues. CDR3 nucleotide sequence: TGTGCCAGTAGTTACAGGGGCGCCTACAATGAGCAGTTCTTC. Translating it yields CASSYRGAYNEQFF.

The chain couples TRBV6-2 or TRBV6-3 to TRBJ1-5; D not resolved. The CDR3 loop spans 14 amino acids. The V gene's germline CDR1 is MNHEY and CDR2 SVGEGT. V lost 4 bases to trimming and J lost 1 base, with 8 bases between them. In DNA, the CDR3 is TGTGCCAGCAGTTCGGTGCGGAGCAATCAGCCCCAGCATTTT. Translation: CASSSVRSNQPQHF.

In this sample, this clone turned up once. The chain combines TRBV27 with TRBJ2-3; D perhaps matches TRBD1 (7 bases). V dropped 2 bases and J dropped 5 bases, with 11 bases sitting between them. CDR3 length equals 14 residues. Germline V gives CDR1 MNHEY, CDR2 SMNVEV (reference sequence). The CDR3 region is CASSLGGGRDTQYF. DNA for the CDR3: TGTGCCAGCAGTTTAGGAGGGGGCAGAGATACGCAGTATTTT.

The chain is built from TRBV28 and TRBJ1-6; TRBD1 aligns across 8 bases. The V gene end was trimmed by 8 bases and the J gene end by 9 bases; junction bases not matched to a gene: 6. Germline CDR1 is MDHEN and CDR2 is SYDVKM. The CDR3 sequence is 13 residues long. The CDR3 DNA follows: TGTGCCAGCCTGGGACAGGCACGTTCACCCCTCCACTTT. It yields the protein CASLGQARSPLHF.

The rearrangement links TRBV6-2 or TRBV6-3 to TRBJ2-2, with 7 nucleotides matching TRBD1. This CDR3 region has 16 residues. Unmatched junction bases numbered 6, after V lost 0 bases and J lost 5 bases. CDR1 is MNHEY, CDR2 SVGEGT, per germline. This chain's CDR3 is CASSYSRRGQTGELFF. For the CDR3, the DNA is TGTGCCAGCAGTTACTCGAGAAGGGGGCAAACCGGGGAGCTGTTTTTT.

The chain has TRBV7-9 and TRBJ1-5, with TRBD1 matching 8 bases. V gave up 1 base and J gave up 6 bases; unmatched junction bases: 5. The CDR3 length is 15 residues. Germline V gene data show CDR1 as SEHNR and CDR2 as FQNEAQ (reference sequence). In DNA form, the CDR3 reads TGTGCCAGCAGCTTAGGGACAGGGAGAGGTCAGCCCCAGCATTTT. Its translation: CASSLGTGRGQPQHF.

This chain joins TRBV30 and TRBJ2-7, with D possibly matching TRBD2 (6 bases). Germline V lookup: CDR1 GTSNPN, CDR2 SVGIG (reference sequence). V lost 0 bases, J lost 0 bases, and 12 bases lay in between. The CDR3 extends over 15 amino acids. CDR3 coding DNA: TGTGCCTGGAGTGTACTTGGGAGGAACTCCTACGAGCAGTACTTC. As protein: CAWSVLGRNSYEQYF.

The chain is built from TRBV9 and TRBJ2-1; D is perhaps TRBD1 (6 bases). Germline assignment: CDR1 SGDLS and CDR2 YYNGEE. V shed 4 bases and J shed 10 bases, with 24 bases lying between them. This CDR3 has 16 amino acids. CDR3 protein: CASSTTTGTTDVEQFF. As DNA, the CDR3 is TGTGCCAGCAGCACCACGACCGGGACAACCGACGTGGAGCAGTTCTTC. Full variable domain (rest looked up from reference TRBV9 and TRBJ2-1): DSGVTQTPKHLITATGQRVTLRCSPRSGDLSVYWYQQSLDQGLQFLIQYYNGEERAKGNILERFSAQQFPDLHSELNLSSLELGDSALYFCASSTTTGTTDVEQFFGPGTRLTVL.

The chain recombines TRBV30 with TRBJ1-5; D gene uncertain. CDR1 and CDR2 (germline): GTSNPN, SVGIG (reference sequence). Trimming stripped 5 bases from V and 9 bases from J, with 17 bases between. This CDR3 is built from 13 residues. CDR3 amino acids: CAWGGISGWPQHF. The CDR3 nucleotides are TGTGCCTGGGGCGGGATCTCGGGATGGCCCCAGCATTTT.

J is TRBJ1-2 and V is TRBV5-1, with TRBD1 as a possible D gene (6 bases). V shed 0 bases and J shed 3 bases, with 9 bases lying between them. CDR3 size: 14 residues. The germline V gene encodes CDR1 SGHRS and CDR2 YFSETQ. The CDR3 here is CASSLATGHYGYTF. CDR3 in DNA: TGCGCCAGCAGCTTGGCGACAGGCCACTATGGCTACACCTTC.

The V gene is TRBV30, the J gene TRBJ2-4, with D perhaps matching TRBD1 (5 bases). The V gene lost 0 bases and the J gene lost 7 bases, with 22 bases spanning the gap. From germline, CDR1 is GTSNPN and CDR2 SVGIG (reference sequence). CDR3 length equals 17 residues. Written as DNA, the CDR3 is TGTGCCTGGAGTGTACCATCGCAGGGTAATTGGGTGAACATTCAGTACTTC. It codes for CAWSVPSQGNWVNIQYF.

The chain combines TRBV3-1 (or the pseudogene TRBV3-2) with TRBJ2-5, with a weak D call TRBD1 (6 bases). V gave up 7 bases and J gave up 5 bases, with 23 bases separating them. Looked up from germline, CDR1 is LGHDT and CDR2 is YNNKEL (reference sequence). The CDR3 covers 16 residues. The CDR3 sequence is CASTLEARGLAETQYF. Written as DNA, the CDR3 is TGTGCCAGCACCCTCGAGGCCAGGGGCCTCGCGGAGACCCAGTACTTC.

The rearrangement uses TRBV4-3 and TRBJ2-1; 10 positions agree with TRBD1. CDR1 is LGHNA, CDR2 YSLEER, per germline. The CDR3 is made up of 17 amino acids. Germline trimming cut 0 bases from V and 7 bases from J; bases unmatched to any gene: 9. Here the CDR3 reads CASSQDAGTGVINEQFF. The CDR3 DNA is TGCGCCAGCAGCCAAGATGCCGGGACAGGGGTTATAAATGAGCAGTTCTTC.

The rearrangement joins TRBV10-1 to TRBJ2-7; TRBD1 is a possible D gene (5 bases). V lost 2 bases and J 5 bases, leaving 13 bases between the germline ends. CDR1 and CDR2 (germline): WNHNN, SYGVQD (reference sequence). There are 14 residues in the CDR3. CDR3: CASSEGGRVNEQYF. The CDR3 coding sequence is TGCGCCAGCAGTGAGGGTGGCAGGGTCAACGAGCAGTACTTC.

The chain couples TRBV15 to TRBJ1-1, with D unclear. Germline CDR1 LNHNV, CDR2 YYDKDF (reference sequence). Trimming cost V 1 base and J 7 bases, with 13 bases left between them. This CDR3 is built from 14 residues. CDR3 bases: TGTGCCACCAGCAGAGTCCCGGTCAGGATTGAAGCTTTCTTT. Translation: CATSRVPVRIEAFF.

This clone was picked up one time. The V gene is TRBV7-2, the J gene TRBJ1-2, with TRBD1 matching over 7 bases. Germline trimming cut 8 bases from V and 6 bases from J; bases unmatched to any gene: 21. The CDR3 covers 17 residues. Germline loops: CDR1 SGHTA, CDR2 FQGNSA. The CDR3 bases are TGTGCCAGCGAGGACGACGGCGGTTGGAGACAGGGTCATGGCTACACCTTC. Translation gives CASEDDGGWRQGHGYTF.

As to this clone: This specimen includes other DNA sequences encoding the same CDR3. This chain connects TRBV19 to TRBJ2-5; D perhaps matches TRBD1 (6 bases). Germline values: CDR1 LNHDA, CDR2 SQIVND (reference sequence). V dropped 0 bases and J dropped 2 bases, with 7 bases sitting between them. The CDR3 runs to 14 residues. The CDR3 reads CASSIDRGQETQYF. Written as DNA, the CDR3 is TGTGCCAGTAGTATAGACAGGGGTCAAGAGACCCAGTACTTC.

The chain uses TRBV5-1 and TRBJ1-5; D possibly corresponds to TRBD1 (6 bases). This CDR3 spans 14 amino acids. Trimming shortened V by 0 bases and J by 9 bases, and 13 bases separated the two germline ends. Germline V gene lookup returns CDR1 SGHRS and CDR2 YFSETQ. CDR3 in DNA: TGCGCCAGCAGCTTGGGAGGGGGAGAAGGGCCCCAGCATTTT. Translated, it gives CASSLGGGEGPQHF.

The chain links TRBV5-1 to TRBJ2-7; D is possibly TRBD2 (7 bases). This CDR3 has 13 amino acids. V lost 5 bases and J lost 5, with 14 bases in between. Germline V CDR1 and CDR2: SGHRS, YFSETQ. The DNA of the CDR3 is TGCGCCAGCAGAAGGGGGAGGGAGGACGAGCAGTACTTC. Translating gives CASRRGREDEQYF. The full variable domain, rest sourced from reference TRBV5-1 and TRBJ2-7, is KAGVTQTPRYLIKTRGQQVTLSCSPISGHRSVSWYQQTPGQGLQFLFEYFSETQRNKGNFPGRFSGRQFSNSRSEMNVSTLELGDSALYLCASRRGREDEQYFGPGTRLTVT.

V is TRBV3-1 (or the pseudogene TRBV3-2) and J is TRBJ1-1, with TRBD1 matching over 10 bases. This CDR3 has 14 amino acids. Germline V lookup: CDR1 LGHDT, CDR2 YNNKEL (reference sequence). V was clipped by 4 bases and J by 4 bases; unmatched bases: 3. This chain's CDR3 is CASSPRTGGTEAFF. CDR3 nucleotides: TGTGCCAGCAGCCCTAGGACAGGGGGCACTGAAGCTTTCTTT.

The chain joins TRBV2 to TRBJ2-7, with 14 positions matching TRBD2. CDR3 length: 18 residues. V was pared by 3 bases and J by 4 bases, with 11 bases of the junction left unmatched. Germline CDR1 SNHLY, CDR2 FYNNEI. CDR3 nucleotides: TGTGCCAGCAGTGATGCAGGGAAGACTAGCGGGAGGGCTTACGAGCAGTACTTC. This encodes CASSDAGKTSGRAYEQYF.

This chain joins TRBV7-9 and TRBJ1-4, with TRBD1 identical over 8 bases. The CDR3 is 14 residues long. The germline V gene encodes CDR1 SEHNR and CDR2 FQNEAQ (reference sequence). The V and J ends lost 3 bases and 6 bases, in that order; junction bases with no gene match: 3. CDR3 region: CASSFQGADEKLFF. In DNA form, the CDR3 reads TGTGCCAGCAGCTTTCAGGGGGCGGATGAAAAACTGTTTTTT.

The rearrangement links TRBV28 to TRBJ2-7; D is uncertain. The V and J ends lost 2 bases and 2 bases respectively, with 10 bases between them. CDR1 and CDR2 from the germline V gene are MDHEN and SYDVKM. The CDR3 spans 14 residues. CDR3 region: CASSLGGEPYEQYF. CDR3 nucleotide sequence: TGTGCCAGCAGTTTAGGCGGCGAACCCTACGAGCAGTACTTC.

V usage is TRBV7-9 and J usage is TRBJ2-1; D is undetermined. The CDR3 sequence is 16 residues long. The V gene lost 1 base and the J gene lost 7 bases, with 17 bases spanning the gap. Germline V gene sequence: CDR1 SEHNR, CDR2 FQNEAQ (reference sequence). CDR3 nucleotides: TGTGCCAGCAGCTTAGAATTGCTAGAGTTTAGGAATGAGCAGTTCTTC. This gives the protein CASSLELLEFRNEQFF.